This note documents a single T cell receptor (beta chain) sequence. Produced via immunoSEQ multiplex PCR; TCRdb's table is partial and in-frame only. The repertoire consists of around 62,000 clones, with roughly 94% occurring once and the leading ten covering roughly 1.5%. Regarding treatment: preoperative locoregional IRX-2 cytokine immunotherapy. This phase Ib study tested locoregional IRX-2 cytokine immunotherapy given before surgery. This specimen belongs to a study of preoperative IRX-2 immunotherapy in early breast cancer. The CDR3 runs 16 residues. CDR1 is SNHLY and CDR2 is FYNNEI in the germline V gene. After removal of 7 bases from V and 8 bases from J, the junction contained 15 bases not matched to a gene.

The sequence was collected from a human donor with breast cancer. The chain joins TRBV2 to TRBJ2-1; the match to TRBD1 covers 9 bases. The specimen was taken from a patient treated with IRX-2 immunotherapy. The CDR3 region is CASTFFGTGRFHEQFF. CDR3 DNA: TGTGCCAGCACTTTTTTTGGGACAGGGAGATTCCATGAGCAGTTCTTC.